A single T cell receptor (beta chain) is shown here with its context. This clonotype was counted at least ten times. This clone's antigen is unknown. There are no base qualities to consult, and no much larger clone falls within one base. These data are taken from a study of T cells in Graves' hyperthyroidism and ophthalmopathy (dated by TCRdb to the late 2010s). About the full investigation: Peripheral blood samples were taken at the time of initial diagnosis, prior to any treatment. TCR V-J signatures able to tell the groups apart were searched for in a discovery cohort of some 100 patients, of whom 43 had Graves' ophthalmopathy and 55 to 65 had stable Graves' hyperthyroidism. Prospective prediction of ophthalmopathy was tested in an independent validation cohort of fewer than 20 hyperthyroidism patients and 17 patients who later progressed to ophthalmopathy. The 90 to 100 discovery patients were randomly divided into training and test sets at a 7:3 ratio. Thyroid tissue and blood T-cell repertoires from about six Graves' hyperthyroidism patients were also compared in the study. Once sampling was done, hyperthyroidism patients were given methimazole at a starting dose of 30 mg daily, whereas ophthalmopathy patients were given high-dose intravenous methylprednisolone. The paper describes TCR Vbeta CDR3 sequencing of 135 peripheral blood samples, made up of around 41 ophthalmopathy patients, roughly 80 hyperthyroidism patients and 17 progressor patients. Here is what the overall study found, with its caveats: Ophthalmopathy was separated from stable hyperthyroidism by a 13 V-J signature model, with about 86% sensitivity and 81% to 83% specificity obtained in cross-validation and 80%/75% obtained in testing. In validation, the model predicted progression to ophthalmopathy a median of 6.5 months before onset, with over 55% sensitivity and 72.22% specificity. No statistical method was used to set the sample size in advance, and investigators knew the group allocation. Most expanded thyroid clonotypes (frequency above 0.001) were also found in blood, which suggests that blood repertoires may mirror thyroid immune responses.

The TCR beta CDR3 regions were amplified from the RNA transcripts. A first-round RT-PCR of the TCR CDR3 used the HTBI primer set with the Qiagen OneStep RT-PCR kit. Libraries were constructed in a second round of multiplex PCR, after which size selection and purification were carried out. The libraries were sequenced on an Illumina HiSeq2000 using paired-end 100 bp reads. The published analysis was carried out like this. SOAPnuke was used to process the raw data, removing reads that contained adapters or uncalled bases, had a mean Phred below 15, or lacked an exact match to the constant primer or identifier. High-quality paired reads were merged with COPE v1.2.5, and unique nucleotide sequences were defined as clonotypes. MiTCR v1.1 was used to align clonotypes to the IMGT TRBV, TRBD and TRBJ reference segments. Analysis was restricted to V-J combinations with a frequency above 0.0001, which covered about 99% of repertoires. The TCS score was defined as the ratio of F50 (clonal expansion) to E x V (chaos), calculated using BLOSUM62-based TCRdist between CDR3 peptides within each V-J. Welch's t-statistics and random forest reduced fewer than 550 V-J features to 10 to 15, which were used in a naive Bayes classifier (R e1071). Clones were called with MiXCR by TCRdb after fastp trimmed the public reads at Q25, and only in-frame beta chains were retained. Each entry is one CDR3 protein sequence, shown with its most common DNA and genes. These V and J calls are TCRdb output, not the study's own analysis. The table for this sample lists fewer than 650,000 distinct CDR3 sequences; 11% to 15% of them were counted only once. In total, the top ten clones hold roughly 7.1% of the sample.

In the ophthalmopathy patients, disease was moderately to severely active, with a Clinical Activity Score of 3 or more, a NOSPECS grade of 4 or more, and a duration of less than 3 months. The study excluded patients with uncontrolled infections, other autoimmune diseases, pregnancy or lactation. Diagnoses were established on the basis of clinical symptoms, serum thyroxine and TRAb, thyroid ultrasound, and orbital computed tomography. PBMCs were isolated from 8 to 10 ml of fresh peripheral blood by Ficoll-Paque density gradient centrifugation. Total RNA was extracted with Trizol reagent, and quality was checked on an Agilent 2100 Bioanalyzer. V is cut by 6 bases and J by 4 bases, and the space between the germline ends is 15 bases. CDR1 and CDR2 were assigned from the germline V gene (reference sequence) as MNHEY and SMNVEV. The CDR3 starts with the cysteine, ends with the phenylalanine, and has 15 residues. Just CDR3 DNA is preserved here, 45 bases in frame from base 1.

The sequencing sample was made of blood. The origin of this receptor is a woman between 18 and 30 years old with Graves' ophthalmopathy. In this chain, TRBV27 is recombined with TRBJ2-2; the D gene is not confidently resolved. The nucleotide sequence is given as TGTGCCAGCAGCCCCTCCCGTCTGGGCACCGGGGAGCTGTTTTTT. It translates to CASSPSRLGTGELFF.